This T cell receptor beta chain was documented in a study of blood T cell repertoires in COVID-19. CDR1 LGHDT and CDR2 YNNKEL come from the germline V gene (reference sequence). CDR3 length: 16 amino acids. Trimming at V came to 2 bases and at J to 2 bases, leaving 8 bases not matched to a gene. Assay used: immunoSEQ multiplex PCR; TCRdb lists only in-frame clones, some missing. The sample shows approximately 12,000 clones, roughly 91% of them seen only once. The receptor's source is a woman aged 65 to 85 with active COVID-19. The sequencing sample was made of peripheral blood. The V call is TRBV3-1 (or the pseudogene TRBV3-2), the J call TRBJ2-7, with 8 nucleotides matching TRBD2. The CDR3 DNA reads as TGTGCCAGCAGCCAACAAAAACCGGGACTAGCCTACGAGCAGTACTTC. Translation gives CASSQQKPGLAYEQYF.